The 5 T cell receptor beta chains given below trace back to one sample, sequenced in a study of shared clonotypes between healthy human individuals. Only in-frame clones appear in the TCRdb table, and some are missing; sequencing was by immunoSEQ multiplex PCR. The profile shows approximately 2.3 million clones, more than 85% of them singletons. Sequencing was performed on naive CD4+ T cells from PBMCs. Subset given: CD45RA+ positively selected. These receptors originate from a young man in good health. Some clones in this sample may be carry-over from other donors' samples.

V is TRBV15 and J is TRBJ2-3, with D maybe TRBD2 (6 bases). The germline V gene has CDR1 LNHNV and CDR2 YYDKDF (reference sequence). V was trimmed by 2 bases and J by 3 bases, leaving 15 bases between them. This CDR3 is built from 16 residues. This chain's CDR3 is CATSRPRETRTDTQYF. The DNA for the CDR3 is TGTGCCACCAGCAGACCCCGGGAGACGCGGACAGATACGCAGTATTTT.

The CDR3 DNA follows: TGTGCCAGCAGCTTGACGGTGGGGGGCTTCTACAATGAGCAGTTCTTC. This translates into CASSLTVGGFYNEQFF. V gene TRBV5-8 combines with J gene TRBJ2-1; D possibly matches TRBD1 or TRBD2 (6 bases each). Germline V CDR1 and CDR2: SGHTS, YDEGEE. This CDR3 comprises 16 residues. Trimming left V 1 base short and J 3 bases short, with 14 bases between. The whole variable domain, remainder taken from reference TRBV5-8 and TRBJ2-1, is EAGVTQSPTHLIKTRGQQATLRCSPISGHTSVYWYQQALGLGLQFLLWYDEGEERNRGNFPPRFSGRQFPNYSSELNVNALELEDSALYLCASSLTVGGFYNEQFFGPGTRLTVL.

The chain joins TRBV18 to TRBJ2-1; D might be TRBD2 (5 bases). The germline V gene has CDR1 KGHSH and CDR2 LQKENI. This CDR3 contains 14 residues. Trimming took 2 bases from V and 5 from J, leaving 10 bases between them. CDR3 sequence (DNA): TGTGCCAGCTCACCAGGACTGGGGAACAATGAGCAGTTCTTC. This encodes CASSPGLGNNEQFF.

The V and J genes are TRBV5-1 and TRBJ2-1; 8 nucleotides agree with TRBD1. The CDR3 covers 14 residues. CDR1 is SGHRS, CDR2 YFSETQ, per germline. V trimming: 4 bases; J trimming: 8 bases; junction bases outside the gene matches: 8. The CDR3 DNA follows: TGCGCCAGCAGCCCACATCAGGGGGCGGATGAGCAGTTCTTC. Protein sequence: CASSPHQGADEQFF.

The chain combines TRBV7-2 with TRBJ1-5, with D unclear. The CDR3 is made up of 15 amino acids. Trimming stripped 5 bases from V and 2 bases from J, with 13 bases between. Looked up from germline, CDR1 is SGHTA and CDR2 is FQGNSA. The CDR3: CASSPRRVGNQPQHF. CDR3 DNA: TGTGCCAGCAGCCCCCGGAGGGTCGGCAATCAGCCCCAGCATTTT.